The subject of this entry is one T cell receptor (beta chain). These data belong to a study of blood T cell repertoires in COVID-19. Overall study context: The study drew acute and convalescent COVID-19 samples from the United States, Italy and Spain. Nucleic acid was either cDNA or gDNA, and it came from T cells, B-cell-depleted T cells, or PBMCs.

The CDR3 totals 13 residues. From germline, CDR1 is LGHDT and CDR2 YNNKEL (reference sequence). V trimming: 0 bases; J trimming: 12 bases; junction bases outside the gene matches: 6. Per the original methods: Amplification from reference gene primers served as the basis for estimated nucleated cell counts. Method: immunoSEQ multiplex PCR; TCRdb's copy keeps in-frame clones and lacks some. That table gives V, J and clone size, and the DNA gave D and trimming. The table lists around 170,000 clones, around 86% of them singletons. The specimen was peripheral blood. This clonotype was sampled from a woman in her thirties or forties with acute or convalescent COVID-19. The V call is TRBV3-1 (or the pseudogene TRBV3-2), the J call TRBJ2-7; 9 nucleotides line up with TRBD1. Here the CDR3 DNA reads TGTGCCAGCAGCCAAGAGGGGGGGGACAGGGCGTACTTC. Amino acids: CASSQEGGDRAYF.